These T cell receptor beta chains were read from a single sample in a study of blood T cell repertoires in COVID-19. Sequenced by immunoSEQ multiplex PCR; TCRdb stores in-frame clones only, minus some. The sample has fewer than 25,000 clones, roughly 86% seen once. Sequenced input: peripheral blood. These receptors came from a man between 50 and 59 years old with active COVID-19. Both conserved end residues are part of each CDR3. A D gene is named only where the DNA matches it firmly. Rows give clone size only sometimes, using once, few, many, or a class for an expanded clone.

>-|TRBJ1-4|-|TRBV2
TGTGCCAGCACTACCGGGGGAGGGGGGCGCGGAAAACTGTTTTTT
CASTTGGGGRGKLFF
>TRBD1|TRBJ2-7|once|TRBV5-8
TGTGCCAGCCAAGACAGGGGGCGACGCTACGAGCAGTACTTC
CASQDRGRRYEQYF
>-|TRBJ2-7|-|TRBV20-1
TGCAGTGCTAGTCGGGACATCTACGAGCAGTACTTC
CSASRDIYEQYF
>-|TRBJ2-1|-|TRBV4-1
TGCGCCAGCAGCCAAGTGTTAGAAACGATCTATGAGCAGTTCTTC
CASSQVLETIYEQFF
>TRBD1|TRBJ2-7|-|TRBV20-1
TGCAGTGCTAGTTCCACCCCGGGACAGGGGGCCTACGAGCAGTACTTC
CSASSTPGQGAYEQYF
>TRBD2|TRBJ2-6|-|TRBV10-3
TGTGCCATCAGTGTGACTAGCGGGAGTAGCTCTGGGGCCAACGTCCTGACTTTC
CAISVTSGSSSGANVLTF
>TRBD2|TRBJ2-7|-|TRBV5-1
TGCGCCAGCAGCTTGGAAGGGCTAGCGGGACCTCGGGAGCAGTACTTC
CASSLEGLAGPREQYF
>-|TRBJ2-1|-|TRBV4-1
TGCGCCAGCAGCCAAGTCCCGAATGAGCAGTTCTTC
CASSQVPNEQFF
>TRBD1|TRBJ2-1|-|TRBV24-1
TGTGCCACCAGTGACCGAGACAGGGGTCAGGACAATGAGCAGTTCTTC
CATSDRDRGQDNEQFF
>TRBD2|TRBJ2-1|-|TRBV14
TGTGCCAGCAGCCAAGAAAGCTCTAGCGGGAGACGCGAGCAGTTCTTC
CASSQESSSGRREQFF
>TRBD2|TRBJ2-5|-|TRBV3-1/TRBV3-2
TGTGCCAGCAGCCAGCGGGGGGGTTCGGAGACCCAGTACTTC
CASSQRGGSETQYF
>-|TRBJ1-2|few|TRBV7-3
TGTGCCAGCAGCTTAATGCAGGGGTTTATGGATGGCTACACCTTC
CASSLMQGFMDGYTF
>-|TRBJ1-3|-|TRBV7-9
TGTGCCAGCAGCAGGAGCTCTGGAAACACCATATATTTT
CASSRSSGNTIYF
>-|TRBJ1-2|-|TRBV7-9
TGTGCCAGCAGCTTAGGGACAGCTGGCTACACCTTC
CASSLGTAGYTF
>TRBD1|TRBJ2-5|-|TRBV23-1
TGCGCCAGCGACCGACAGGGGGGGAAAGAGACCCAGTACTTC
CASDRQGGKETQYF
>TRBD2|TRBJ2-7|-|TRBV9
TGTGCCAGCAGCGTGGGGGTTGCGGGAGAGACCTACGAGCAGTACTTC
CASSVGVAGETYEQYF
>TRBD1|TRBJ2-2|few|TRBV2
TGTGCCAGCAGTGAGGGACAGATCACCGGGGAGCTGTTTTTT
CASSEGQITGELFF
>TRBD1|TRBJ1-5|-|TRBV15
TGTGCCACCAGCCCCACAGGGGTCCAGCCCCAGCATTTT
CATSPTGVQPQHF
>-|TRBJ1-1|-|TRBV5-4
TGTGCCAGCAGCTTGCCATCGAACACTGAAGCTTTCTTT
CASSLPSNTEAFF
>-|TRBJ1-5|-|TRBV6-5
TGTGCCAGCAGTCCCCATATAGCGGGGCCCCAGCATTTT
CASSPHIAGPQHF
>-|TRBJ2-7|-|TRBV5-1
TGCGCCAGCAGCTTTTCGGGGTCGAAAAGCTCCTACGAGCAGTACTTC
CASSFSGSKSSYEQYF
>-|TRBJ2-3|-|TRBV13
TGTGCCAACAGCAGGAGGGGTGCAGATACGCAGTATTTT
CANSRRGADTQYF